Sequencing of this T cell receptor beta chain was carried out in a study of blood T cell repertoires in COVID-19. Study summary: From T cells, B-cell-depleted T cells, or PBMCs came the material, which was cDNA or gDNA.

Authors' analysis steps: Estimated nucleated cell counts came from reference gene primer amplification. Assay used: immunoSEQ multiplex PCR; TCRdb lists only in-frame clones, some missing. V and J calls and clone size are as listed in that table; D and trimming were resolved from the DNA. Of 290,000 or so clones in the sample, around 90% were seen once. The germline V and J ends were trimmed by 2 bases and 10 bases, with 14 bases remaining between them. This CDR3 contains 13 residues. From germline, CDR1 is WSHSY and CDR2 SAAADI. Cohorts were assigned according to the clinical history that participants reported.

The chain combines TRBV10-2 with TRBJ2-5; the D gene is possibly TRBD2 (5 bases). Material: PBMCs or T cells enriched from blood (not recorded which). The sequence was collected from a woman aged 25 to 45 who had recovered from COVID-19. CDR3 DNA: TGCGCCAGCAGTGAGGACTATTCTGTCGGCCAGTACTTC. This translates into CASSEDYSVGQYF.